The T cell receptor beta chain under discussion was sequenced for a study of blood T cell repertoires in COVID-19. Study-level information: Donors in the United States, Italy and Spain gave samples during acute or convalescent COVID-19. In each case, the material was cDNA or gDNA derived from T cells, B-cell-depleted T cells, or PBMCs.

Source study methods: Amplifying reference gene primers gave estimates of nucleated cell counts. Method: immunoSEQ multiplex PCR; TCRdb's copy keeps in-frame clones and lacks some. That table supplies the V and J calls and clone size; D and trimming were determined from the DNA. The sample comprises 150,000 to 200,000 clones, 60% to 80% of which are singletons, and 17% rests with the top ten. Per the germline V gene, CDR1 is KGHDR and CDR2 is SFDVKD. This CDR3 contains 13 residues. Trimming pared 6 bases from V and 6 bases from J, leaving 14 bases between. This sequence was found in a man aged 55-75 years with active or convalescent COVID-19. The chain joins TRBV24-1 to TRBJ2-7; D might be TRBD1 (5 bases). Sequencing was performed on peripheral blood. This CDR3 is CATSQGPTSEQYF. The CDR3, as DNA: TGTGCCACCAGTCAGGGCCCGACCTCCGAGCAGTACTTC.